Listed here are 32 T cell receptor beta chains from one sample, sequenced in a study of T-cell reconstitution after alpha-beta-depleted transplantation in children. Construction of the TCRbeta library involved unique molecular identifiers. TCRdb re-called the PCR reads with MiXCR, one entry per CDR3 protein. The table lists 25,000 to 30,000 distinct CDR3 sequences, roughly 19% of them singletons. This specimen consisted of PBMCs, mostly from graft donor cells, obtained 60 days after TCRalphabeta/CD19-depleted stem cell transplant. These receptors originate from a male patient under 10 years old who had a stem cell transplant for acute lymphoblastic leukemia, so the T cells may come from the graft donor.

This clonotype was detected many times. V and J are TRBV18 and TRBJ2-7; D may correspond to TRBD1 or TRBD2 (5 bases each). The CDR3 totals 15 residues. The germline CDR1 and CDR2 sequences are KGHSH and LQKENI. The V and J ends lost 3 bases and 4 bases respectively, with 16 bases between them. CDR3 DNA sequence: TGTGCCAGCTCACCGGGGGTTCATAGGGTTTACGAGCAGTACTTC. This sequence encodes CASSPGVHRVYEQYF.

The rearrangement uses TRBV29-1 and TRBJ2-5; 7 nucleotides match TRBD2. CDR3 length: 13 amino acids. J lost 2 bases, V lost 8 bases, and 8 bases had no gene match. CDR1 is SQVTM and CDR2 is ANQGSEA in the germline V gene. The CDR3 bases are TGCAGCTGTGGGGGAGCGGGACAAGAGACCCAGTACTTC. Translating it yields CSCGGAGQETQYF.

This clonotype has a handful of counts. The rearrangement links TRBV27 to TRBJ2-5; D gene uncertain. V lost 4 bases to trimming and J lost 2 bases, with 11 bases between them. This CDR3 contains 14 residues. Germline CDR1 reads MNHEY; CDR2 reads SMNVEV (reference sequence). The CDR3 here is CASSYRTGQETQYF. The CDR3 nucleotides read TGTGCCAGCAGTTATCGGACCGGTCAAGAGACCCAGTACTTC.

The chain couples TRBV6-1 to TRBJ1-2, with D maybe TRBD1 (6 bases). V lost 1 base and J 4 bases, leaving 13 bases between the germline ends. The V gene's germline CDR1 is MNHNS and CDR2 SASEGT. CDR3 length: 15 residues. The DNA for the CDR3 is TGTGCCAGCAGTGAAGGCGGGGGGGCGGGCTATGGCTACACCTTC. It is translated as CASSEGGGAGYGYTF.

This clonotype was counted only a few times. The rearrangement uses TRBV7-6 and TRBJ2-5, with D tentatively TRBD1 (6 bases). Trimming left V 5 bases short and J 2 bases short, with 15 bases between. Germline V gene lookup returns CDR1 SGHVS and CDR2 FNYEAQ. CDR3 length equals 15 residues. The chain's CDR3 is CASSRTGTRQETQYF. The CDR3 DNA is TGTGCCAGCAGCCGCACCGGGACAAGACAAGAGACCCAGTACTTC.

This clonotype has just a few counts. V and J are TRBV7-2 and TRBJ1-3; weak D call: TRBD1 (5 bases). CDR1 is SGHTA and CDR2 is FQGNSA in the germline V gene. The length of the CDR3 is 18 residues. V gave up 1 base and J gave up 3 bases, with 19 bases separating them. This CDR3 reads CASSLGPGLAQGGNTIYF. The DNA of the CDR3 is TGTGCCAGCAGCTTAGGGCCAGGTCTAGCGCAGGGTGGAAACACCATATATTTT.

V gene TRBV7-2 combines with J gene TRBJ2-6; no clear D. Trimming cost V 5 bases and J 2 bases, with 10 bases left between them. The germline V gene encodes CDR1 SGHTA and CDR2 FQGNSA. This CDR3 has 15 residues. DNA of the CDR3: TGTGCCAGCAGCCTGTGGCTTACTGGGGCCAACGTCCTGACTTTC. Its protein product is CASSLWLTGANVLTF.

At least ten counts were recorded for this clonotype. This chain links TRBV5-6 with TRBJ2-5; 12 positions agree with TRBD2. V was pared by 2 bases and J by 5 bases, with 4 bases of the junction left unmatched. The CDR3 runs 15 residues. Looked up from germline, CDR1 is SGHDT and CDR2 is YYEEEE. CDR3 residues: CASSLRTSGVETQYF. The CDR3 DNA reads TGTGCCAGCAGCTTAAGGACTAGCGGGGTGGAGACCCAGTACTTC.

This clonotype was counted ten times or more. V and J are TRBV7-9 and TRBJ2-5; the match to TRBD2 covers 8 bases. This CDR3 has 16 amino acids. In germline, CDR1 is SEHNR, CDR2 FQNEAQ (reference sequence). J lost 5 bases, V lost 7 bases, and 15 bases had no gene match. The CDR3 protein is CASTESGGYQMETQYF. In DNA, the CDR3 is TGTGCCAGCACCGAAAGCGGGGGCTACCAAATGGAGACCCAGTACTTC.

This clonotype was found many times. This chain connects TRBV29-1 to TRBJ2-5; D gene uncertain. The CDR3 has 13 amino acids. CDR1 is SQVTM and CDR2 is ANQGSEA in the germline V gene. V was shortened by 8 bases and J by 0 bases, with 13 bases between the two germline ends. The DNA for the CDR3 is TGCAGCTCTATCTGGGGAAACCAAGAGACCCAGTACTTC. It specifies CSSIWGNQETQYF.

This clonotype came up many times. J is TRBJ2-5 and V is TRBV7-6, with 7 bases identical to TRBD2. V was clipped by 1 base and J by 4 bases; unmatched bases: 3. Germline values: CDR1 SGHVS, CDR2 FNYEAQ. The CDR3 is 14 residues long. The CDR3 loop is CASSLGGSRETQYF. The DNA of the CDR3 is TGTGCCAGCAGCTTAGGCGGGAGTCGAGAGACCCAGTACTTC.

The genes are TRBV5-3 and TRBJ2-5; 11 nucleotides match TRBD2. TRBV5-3 is identified as an open reading frame with a role that is uncertain. V trimming: 8 bases; J trimming: 3 bases; junction bases outside the gene matches: 9. CDR3 size: 15 residues. As DNA, the CDR3 is TGTGCCAGGAGCCTCGAACTAGCGGGGGAAGAGACCCAGTACTTC. Translated, it gives CARSLELAGEETQYF.

This clonotype occurred a few times. The chain combines TRBV5-1 with TRBJ1-1; TRBD1 might be the D (5 bases). CDR1 SGHRS and CDR2 YFSETQ come from the germline V gene. The CDR3 extends over 15 amino acids. V shed 0 bases and J shed 4 bases, with 13 bases lying between them. CDR3 protein: CASSLAGAGGTEAFF. The CDR3 DNA sequence: TGCGCCAGCAGCTTGGCCGGGGCAGGCGGCACTGAAGCTTTCTTT.

The sample holds many counts of this clonotype. The J gene is TRBJ2-5, the V gene TRBV10-1; tentative D call: TRBD2 (5 bases). Germline V gene lookup returns CDR1 WNHNN and CDR2 SYGVQD (reference sequence). Between the trimmed V and J ends, which lost 0 bases and 5 bases, there was a span of 13 bases. This CDR3 has 15 amino acids. The CDR3 region is CASSESYGMGETQYF. In DNA, the CDR3 is TGCGCCAGCAGTGAGTCGTACGGGATGGGGGAGACCCAGTACTTC.

The V call is TRBV7-2, the J call TRBJ2-7, with TRBD1 as a possible D gene (5 bases). Germline V gives CDR1 SGHTA, CDR2 FQGNSA. This CDR3 contains 15 residues. The V end was cut by 8 bases, the J end by 2 bases, with 19 bases between. The DNA of the CDR3 is TGTGCCAGCGGATCCGCAGGACATGGGACCTACGAGCAGTACTTC. The encoded protein is CASGSAGHGTYEQYF.

The rearrangement uses TRBV27 and TRBJ2-1; 8 bases agree with TRBD2. The CDR3 runs to 14 residues. From germline, CDR1 is MNHEY and CDR2 SMNVEV (reference sequence). J lost 5 bases, V lost 6 bases, and 6 bases had no gene match. Here the CDR3 reads CASRVAGPNNEQFF. As DNA, the CDR3 is TGTGCCAGCAGAGTAGCGGGACCAAACAATGAGCAGTTCTTC.

J is TRBJ1-5 and V is TRBV12-3 or TRBV12-4; maybe TRBD1 (5 bases). This CDR3 spans 14 amino acids. V lost 5 bases and J 5 bases, leaving 13 bases between the germline ends. The CDR3: CASSLDTIYQPQHF. CDR3 coding DNA: TGTGCCAGCAGTCTGGACACCATATATCAGCCCCAGCATTTT.

CDR3 in amino acids: CASSLGLAGWETQYF. The CDR3 DNA reads TGTGCCAGCAGCTTAGGACTAGCGGGGTGGGAGACCCAGTACTTC. The J gene is TRBJ2-5, the V gene TRBV7-2; 11 bases agree with TRBD2. The CDR3 runs 15 residues. V lost 1 base, J lost 5 bases, and 3 bases stayed unmatched. Germline CDR1 is SGHTA and CDR2 is FQGNSA.

This chain joins TRBV5-1 and TRBJ2-2; D tentatively fits TRBD1 or TRBD2 (5 bases each). V dropped 2 bases and J dropped 0 bases, with 8 bases sitting between them. CDR1 is SGHRS, CDR2 YFSETQ, per germline. This CDR3 region has 15 residues. As DNA, the CDR3 is TGCGCCAGCAGCTTCGGGGCGTCGAACACCGGGGAGCTGTTTTTT. This encodes CASSFGASNTGELFF.

This sequence joins TRBV7-9 and TRBJ2-7; tentative D call: TRBD1 (6 bases). The V end lost 9 bases, the J end lost 0 bases, and 9 bases lay between the germline ends. This CDR3 is 12 amino acids long. Germline loops: CDR1 SEHNR, CDR2 FQNEAQ (reference sequence). As DNA, the CDR3 is TGTGCCAGTCTGGGGGCCTCCTACGAGCAGTACTTC. It translates to CASLGASYEQYF. The variable domain in full, with the rest retrieved from reference TRBV7-9 and TRBJ2-7, is DTGVSQNPRHKITKRGQNVTFRCDPISEHNRLYWYRQTLGQGPEFLTYFQNEAQLEKSRLLSDRFSAERPKGSFSTLEIQRTEQGDSAMYLCASLGASYEQYFGPGTRLTVT.

This clonotype was seen a few times. The gene calls are TRBV11-2 and TRBJ2-1, with 8 bases aligning to TRBD2. Germline CDR1 and CDR2: SGHAT and FQNNGV. This CDR3 is 15 amino acids long. Trimming took 1 base from V and 5 from J; bases not matched to a gene: 4. The CDR3 DNA is TGTGCCAGCAGCTTAGCAGCGGGGGTCCACAATGAGCAGTTCTTC. The encoded protein is CASSLAAGVHNEQFF.

V is TRBV5-1 and J is TRBJ1-2, with 7 bases that match TRBD1. CDR3 length equals 14 residues. Per germline, CDR1 SGHRS and CDR2 YFSETQ. After removal of 4 bases from V and 8 bases from J, the junction contained 11 bases not matched to a gene. CDR3 nucleotides: TGCGCCAGCAGCCCCGAGACGACAGGGAAGGGCTACACCTTC. Amino acid sequence: CASSPETTGKGYTF.

The V and J genes are TRBV6-2 or TRBV6-3 and TRBJ2-2; no firm D call. The CDR3 is 14 amino acids. Trimming pared 5 bases from V and 7 bases from J, leaving 14 bases between. Germline V gene sequence: CDR1 MNHEY, CDR2 SVGEGT. The CDR3 sequence is CASSPQLAVGELFF. The CDR3, as DNA: TGTGCCAGCAGTCCCCAATTGGCGGTCGGGGAGCTGTTTTTT.

Only a few counts were recorded for this clonotype. The CDR3 region has the DNA TGTGCCAGCAGTGAAGGAGGGACAGGCAATCAGCCCCAGCATTTT. It codes for CASSEGGTGNQPQHF. The V gene is TRBV2, the J gene TRBJ1-5; TRBD1 matches at 7 bases. Germline V gene sequence: CDR1 SNHLY, CDR2 FYNNEI. J gave up 2 bases and V 1 base, and 2 bases lay outside the gene matches. CDR3 size: 15 residues.

The rearrangement uses TRBV20-1 and TRBJ1-5; TRBD1 might be the D (5 bases). Trimming stripped 2 bases from V and 1 base from J, with 15 bases between. The CDR3 runs 16 residues. The germline V gene has CDR1 DFQATT and CDR2 SNEGSKA (reference sequence). CDR3 amino acids: CSARRPGPKSNQPQHF. CDR3 DNA sequence: TGCAGTGCTAGAAGACCGGGACCGAAGAGCAATCAGCCCCAGCATTTT.

This clonotype has more than one count but fewer than ten. The chain carries TRBV10-1 and TRBJ2-3; the match to TRBD1 covers 10 bases. This CDR3 has 14 residues. J gave up 4 bases and V 7 bases, and 5 bases lay outside the gene matches. The V gene's germline CDR1 is WNHNN and CDR2 SYGVQD (reference sequence). This CDR3 reads CASKGTGAADTQYF. The CDR3 coding sequence is TGCGCCAGCAAAGGGACAGGGGCCGCAGATACGCAGTATTTT.

The chain recombines TRBV6-1 with TRBJ1-5, with D tentatively TRBD1 (6 bases). The germline V and J ends were trimmed by 6 bases and 0 bases, with 15 bases remaining between them. CDR1 MNHNS and CDR2 SASEGT come from the germline V gene. This CDR3 comprises 16 residues. CDR3 bases: TGTGCCAGCAGGGCATTGACAGGAAATAGCAATCAGCCCCAGCATTTT. Translating it yields CASRALTGNSNQPQHF.

This chain connects TRBV7-9 to TRBJ2-7; possible D gene TRBD2, 6 bases. CDR3 length equals 16 residues. Germline values: CDR1 SEHNR, CDR2 FQNEAQ (reference sequence). The V end lost 4 bases, the J end lost 3 bases, and 19 bases lay between the germline ends. The DNA of the CDR3 is TGTGCCAGCAGCTCCGGACGGACTAAGGGACTCTACGAGCAGTACTTC. Protein product: CASSSGRTKGLYEQYF.

This clonotype showed up many times. The chain has TRBV20-1 and TRBJ2-3; weak D call: TRBD2 (5 bases). CDR3 length: 13 residues. Germline V gene data show CDR1 as DFQATT and CDR2 as SNEGSKA (reference sequence). V was cut by 5 bases and J by 2 bases, with 11 bases left in between. This CDR3 is CSAHAEATDTQYF. The CDR3 DNA follows: TGCAGTGCTCACGCGGAGGCCACAGATACGCAGTATTTT.

The table lists this clonotype with many counts. The CDR3 nucleotides are TGCGCCAGCAGCCGGACTAGCGGGGGGGCTAGCACAGATACGCAGTATTTT. Its translation is CASSRTSGGASTDTQYF. The gene calls are TRBV5-1 and TRBJ2-3, with TRBD2 matching over 15 bases. The CDR3 sequence is 17 residues long. V dropped 4 bases and J dropped 0; count of bases not matched to a gene: 3. CDR1 and CDR2 from the germline V gene are SGHRS and YFSETQ.

In this sample, this clonotype turned up a few times. V and J are TRBV2 and TRBJ1-2; no clear D. The CDR3 is made up of 15 amino acids. The V gene lost 2 bases and the J gene lost 8 bases, with 18 bases spanning the gap. Per germline, CDR1 SNHLY and CDR2 FYNNEI. The DNA for the CDR3 is TGTGCCAGCAGTGAAAGGAAAGGGCAGATTCGAGGCTACACCTTC. It encodes CASSERKGQIRGYTF.

The CDR3 loop reads CASSQVLASGSNEQFF. The CDR3 DNA sequence: TGCGCCAGCAGCCAAGTGTTGGCTAGCGGGTCCAATGAGCAGTTCTTC. The chain is built from TRBV4-3 and TRBJ2-1, with TRBD2 matching over 8 bases. Per the germline V gene, CDR1 is LGHNA and CDR2 is YSLEER. The CDR3 is made up of 16 amino acids. J lost 6 bases, V lost 1 base, and 8 bases had no gene match.